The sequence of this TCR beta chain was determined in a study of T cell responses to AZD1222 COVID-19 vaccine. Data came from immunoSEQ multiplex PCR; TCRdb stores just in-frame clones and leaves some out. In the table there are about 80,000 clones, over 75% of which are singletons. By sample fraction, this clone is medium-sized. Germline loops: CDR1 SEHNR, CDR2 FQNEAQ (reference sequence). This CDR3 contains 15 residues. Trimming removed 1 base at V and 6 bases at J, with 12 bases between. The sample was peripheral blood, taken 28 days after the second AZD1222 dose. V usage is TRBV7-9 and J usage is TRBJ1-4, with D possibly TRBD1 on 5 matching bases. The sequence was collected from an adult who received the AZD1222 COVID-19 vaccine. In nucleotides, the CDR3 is TGTGCCAGCAGCTTAGGGTATGGGGCGGATGAAAAACTGTTTTTT. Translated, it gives CASSLGYGADEKLFF.